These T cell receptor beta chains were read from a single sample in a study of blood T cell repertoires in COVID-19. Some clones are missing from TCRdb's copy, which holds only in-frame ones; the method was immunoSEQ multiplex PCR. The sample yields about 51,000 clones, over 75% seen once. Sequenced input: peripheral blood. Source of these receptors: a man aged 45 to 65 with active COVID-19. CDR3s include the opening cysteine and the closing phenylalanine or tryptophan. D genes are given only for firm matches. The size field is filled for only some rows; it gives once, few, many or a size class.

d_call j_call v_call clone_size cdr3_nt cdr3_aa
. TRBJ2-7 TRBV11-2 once TGTGCCAGCAGCCCCTTAACTGGCCAGGGCCCCTACGAGCAGTACTTC CASSPLTGQGPYEQYF
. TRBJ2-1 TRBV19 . TGTGCCAGTAGTGACATGGGGGGCTCCTACAATGAGCAGTTCTTC CASSDMGGSYNEQFF
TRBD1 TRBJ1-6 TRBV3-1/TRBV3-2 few TGTGCCAGCAGCCGAGGGGGCGCGTCCTCACCCCTCCACTTT CASSRGGASSPLHF
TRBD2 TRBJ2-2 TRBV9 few TGTGCCAGCAGCTCCAGCGGGAGGGGGGAGCTGTTTTTT CASSSSGRGELFF
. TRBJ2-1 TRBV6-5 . TGTGCCAGCAGTCCGACAGGTATCAATGAGCAGTTCTTC CASSPTGINEQFF
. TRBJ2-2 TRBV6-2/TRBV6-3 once TGTGCCAGCAGTCCCCGCGGGGAGCTGTTTTTT CASSPRGELFF
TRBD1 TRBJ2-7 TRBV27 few TGTGCCAGCAGGGACAGGGAACACTACGAGCAGTACTTC CASRDREHYEQYF
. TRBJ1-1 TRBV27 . TGTGCCACCCGAGGAAGCCGGGGGGCGAGCACTGAAGCTTTCTTT CATRGSRGASTEAFF
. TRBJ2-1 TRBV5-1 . TGCGCCAGCAGCTTGGCAAGGAGAAGCGCATACTACAATGAGCAGTTCTTC CASSLARRSAYYNEQFF
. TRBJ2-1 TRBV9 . TGTGCCAGCAGCGCCCCTACGAATGAGCAGTTCTTC CASSAPTNEQFF
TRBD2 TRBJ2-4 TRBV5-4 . TGTGCCAGCAGCTTGGGACTAGCGGGGGCCAAAAACATTCAGTACTTC CASSLGLAGAKNIQYF
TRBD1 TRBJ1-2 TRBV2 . TGTGCCAGCCCGGCGAAGGGGGCGAACTATGGCTACACCTTC CASPAKGANYGYTF
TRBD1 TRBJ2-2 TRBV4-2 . TGTGCCAGCAGCCGTCCCGGACAGGGGGTTCGGAGGGAGCTGTTTTTT CASSRPGQGVRRELFF
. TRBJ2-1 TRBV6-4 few TGTGCCAGCAGTGACTCAGGACAAGCCCCCTACAATGAGCAGTTCTTC CASSDSGQAPYNEQFF
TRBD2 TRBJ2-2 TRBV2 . TGTGCCAGCAGTGTAACTGTGGCGGGGGGGCCGACCGGGGAGCTGTTTTTT CASSVTVAGGPTGELFF
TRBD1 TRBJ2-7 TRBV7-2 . TGTGCCAGCAGCTCCACTCCGGGACAGGGTTTATACGAGCAGTACTTC CASSSTPGQGLYEQYF
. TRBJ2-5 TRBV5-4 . TGTGCCAGCAGCTTGCGGACCGGAGGTATGGAGACCCAGTACTTC CASSLRTGGMETQYF
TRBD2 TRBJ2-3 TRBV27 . TGTGCCAGCAGTCTAGGGGGACTAGGTCCGGATACGCAGTATTTT CASSLGGLGPDTQYF
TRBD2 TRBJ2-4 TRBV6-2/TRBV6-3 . TGTGCCAGCAGCCAGGGACTAGCGGGGTTCTTAGCCAAAAACATTCAGTACTTC CASSQGLAGFLAKNIQYF
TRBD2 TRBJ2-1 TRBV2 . TGTGCCAGCAGGGGTGCGGGGGGGACCTACAATGAGCAGTTCTTC CASRGAGGTYNEQFF
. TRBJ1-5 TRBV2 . TGTGCCAGCAGTGAGGGGGGGCAAAGCAATCAGCCCCAGCATTTT CASSEGGQSNQPQHF
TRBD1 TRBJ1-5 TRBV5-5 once TGTGCCAGCAGCTTAGGGACAGTCAATCAGCCCCAGCATTTT CASSLGTVNQPQHF
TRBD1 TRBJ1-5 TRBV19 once TGTGCCAGTAGGCAAACAGGGACAGGGCAGCCCCAGCATTTT CASRQTGTGQPQHF
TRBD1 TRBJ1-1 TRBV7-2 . TGTGCCAGCAATCCCAGAATGGGACAGGTAAGATCGAACACTGAAGCTTTCTTT CASNPRMGQVRSNTEAFF
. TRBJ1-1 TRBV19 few TGTGCCAGTAGTATAGTTGTAAGCTACACTGAAGCTTTCTTT CASSIVVSYTEAFF
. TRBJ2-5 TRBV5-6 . TGTGCCAGCAGCAATACCGGTACCCAGTACTTC CASSNTGTQYF
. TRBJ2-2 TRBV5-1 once TGCGCCAGCAGCTTGCCACTACGGGGGAACACCGGGGAGCTGTTTTTT CASSLPLRGNTGELFF
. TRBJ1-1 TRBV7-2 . TGTGCCAGCAGCCGGGACACGAACACTGAAGCTTTCTTT CASSRDTNTEAFF
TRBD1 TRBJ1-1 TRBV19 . TGTGCCAGTAGTATAGGAGGGGGCGCGATCGCTTTCTTT CASSIGGGAIAFF
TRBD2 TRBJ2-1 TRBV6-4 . TGTGCCAGCAGTGAATTCACTAGCGGGGGACGTAATGAGCAGTTCTTC CASSEFTSGGRNEQFF
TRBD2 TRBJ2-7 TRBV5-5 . TGTGCCAGCAGCTTGGAAGGGTATAGCGGGGGGGCCAACGAGCAGTACTTC CASSLEGYSGGANEQYF
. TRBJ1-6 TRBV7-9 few TGTGCCAGCAGCTTAGAACAGGCCAATTCACCCCTCCACTTT CASSLEQANSPLHF
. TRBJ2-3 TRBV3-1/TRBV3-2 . TGTGCCAGCAGCCAAACTGGGCCAGATACGCAGTATTTT CASSQTGPDTQYF
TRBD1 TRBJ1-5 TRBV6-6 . TGTGCCAGCAATCCTATACAGGGGGCTATTCAGCCCCAGCATTTT CASNPIQGAIQPQHF
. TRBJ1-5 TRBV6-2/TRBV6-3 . TGTGCCAGCAGTTACGGGCGGGGGCTCGTGCCCCAGCATTTT CASSYGRGLVPQHF
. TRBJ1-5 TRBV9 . TGTGCCAGCAGCGTAGGGCCGTTTAGCAATCAGCCCCAGCATTTT CASSVGPFSNQPQHF
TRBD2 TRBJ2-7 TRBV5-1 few TGCGCCAGCAGCCCCCAAGCGGGGGTGGGGGAGCAGTACTTC CASSPQAGVGEQYF
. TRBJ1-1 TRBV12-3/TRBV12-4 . TGTGCCAGCAGTTTCGCGGGGAACACTGAAGCTTTCTTT CASSFAGNTEAFF
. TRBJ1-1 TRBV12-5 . TGTGCTAGTGGTTTGGCTCGGGCAGGGGACCTTGAAGCTTTCTTT CASGLARAGDLEAFF
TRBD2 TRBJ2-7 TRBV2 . TGTGCCAGCAGTGAATCACGCGGGGGGGCCTACGAGCAGTACTTC CASSESRGGAYEQYF
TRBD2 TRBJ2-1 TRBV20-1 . TGCAGTGCTAGTTATGGCGGGAGATCGGATGAGCAGTTCTTC CSASYGGRSDEQFF
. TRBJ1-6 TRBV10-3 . TGTGCCATCACTAGTTCGTCCCACTATAATTCACCCCTCCACTTT CAITSSSHYNSPLHF
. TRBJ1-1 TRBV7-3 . TGTGCCAGCAGCCCGGGACACGACAGAAACACTGAAGCTTTCTTT CASSPGHDRNTEAFF
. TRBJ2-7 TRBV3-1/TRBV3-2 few TGTGCCAGCAGCCACGGTCAGGAATTCTACGAGCAGTACTTC CASSHGQEFYEQYF
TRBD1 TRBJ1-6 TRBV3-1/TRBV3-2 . TGTGCCAGCAGCCCCTGGACAGGGGGAGGTTCACCCCTCCACTTT CASSPWTGGGSPLHF
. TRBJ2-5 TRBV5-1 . TGCGCCAGCACCGGACTTACGATGCAAGAGACCCAGTACTTC CASTGLTMQETQYF
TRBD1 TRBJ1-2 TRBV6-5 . TGTGCCAGCAGACAGGACAGGGGCTATGGCTACACCTTC CASRQDRGYGYTF
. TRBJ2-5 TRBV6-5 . TGTGCCAGCAAGGGAACTAGCTTGGGAGAGACCCAGTACTTC CASKGTSLGETQYF
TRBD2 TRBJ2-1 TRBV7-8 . TGTGCCAGCCTCAAATCGGGAGGCTCCTGGAATGAGCAGTTCTTC CASLKSGGSWNEQFF
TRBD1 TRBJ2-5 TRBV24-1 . TGTGCCACCAGTGAGACAGGGCGGGAGACCCAGTACTTC CATSETGRETQYF
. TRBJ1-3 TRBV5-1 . TGCGCCAGCAGCTTGGAATACTCTGGAAACACCATATATTTT CASSLEYSGNTIYF
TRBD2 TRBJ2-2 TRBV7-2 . TGTGCCAGCAGCCCACTAGCGGGGACAAACACCGGGGAGCTGTTTTTT CASSPLAGTNTGELFF
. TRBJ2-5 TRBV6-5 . TGTGCCAGTTCTACGGGAGAGACCCAGTACTTC CASSTGETQYF
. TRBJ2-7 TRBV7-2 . TGTGCCAGCAGCTTGGCGGGACTTTCGTCAAACGAGCAGTACTTC CASSLAGLSSNEQYF
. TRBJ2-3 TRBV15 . TGTGCCACCAGCACCCTCCGAGCGGCTACGCAGTATTTT CATSTLRAATQYF
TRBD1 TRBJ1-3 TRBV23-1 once TGCGCCAGCAGGACACTACAGGGGAAAGGAAACACCATATATTTT CASRTLQGKGNTIYF
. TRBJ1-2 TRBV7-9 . TGTGCCAGCAACCCTCCGTTAGCGGACTATGGCTACACCTTC CASNPPLADYGYTF
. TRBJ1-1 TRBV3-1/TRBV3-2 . TGTGCCAGCAGTAGGGGCAGGAACACTGAAGCTTTCTTT CASSRGRNTEAFF
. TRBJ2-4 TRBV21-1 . TGTGCCAGCAGCCCACGTACACCCCTAGCCAAAAACATTCAGTACTTC CASSPRTPLAKNIQYF
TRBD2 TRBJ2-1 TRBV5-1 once TGCGCCAGCAGCTTGTCTAGCGGGAGGGTCCTCCGCGGCAATGAGCAGTTCTTC CASSLSSGRVLRGNEQFF